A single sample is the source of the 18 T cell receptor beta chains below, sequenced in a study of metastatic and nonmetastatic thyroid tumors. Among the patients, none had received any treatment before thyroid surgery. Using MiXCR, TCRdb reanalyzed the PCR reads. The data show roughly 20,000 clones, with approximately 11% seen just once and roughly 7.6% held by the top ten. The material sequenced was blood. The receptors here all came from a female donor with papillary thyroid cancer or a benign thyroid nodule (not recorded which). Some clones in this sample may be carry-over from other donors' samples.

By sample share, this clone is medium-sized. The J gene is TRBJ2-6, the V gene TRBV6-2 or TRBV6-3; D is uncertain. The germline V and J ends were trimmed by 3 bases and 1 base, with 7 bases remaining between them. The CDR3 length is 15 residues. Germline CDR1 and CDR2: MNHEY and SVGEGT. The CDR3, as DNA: TGTGCCAGCAGTTATAGTGGGTCTGGGGCCAACGTCCTGACTTTC. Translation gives CASSYSGSGANVLTF.

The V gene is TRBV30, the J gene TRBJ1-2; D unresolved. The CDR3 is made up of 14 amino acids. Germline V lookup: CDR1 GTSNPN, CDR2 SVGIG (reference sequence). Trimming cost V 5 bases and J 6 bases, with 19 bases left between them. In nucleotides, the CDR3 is TGTGCCTGGGGGGTGGGCCGCCCTTCGGATGGCTACACCTTC. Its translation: CAWGVGRPSDGYTF. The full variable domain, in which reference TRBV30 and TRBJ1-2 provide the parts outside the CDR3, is SQTIHQWPATLVQPVGSPLSLECTVEGTSNPNLYWYRQAAGRGLQLLFYSVGIGQISSEVPQNLSASRPQDRQFILSSKKLLLSDSGFYLCAWGVGRPSDGYTFGSGTRLTVV.

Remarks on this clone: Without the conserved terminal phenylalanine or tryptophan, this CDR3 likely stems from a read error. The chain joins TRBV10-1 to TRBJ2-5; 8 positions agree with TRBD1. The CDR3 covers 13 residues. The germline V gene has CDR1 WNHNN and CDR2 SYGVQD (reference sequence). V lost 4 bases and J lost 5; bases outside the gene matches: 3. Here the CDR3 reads CASSGDRPETQYL. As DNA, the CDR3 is TGCGCCAGCAGTGGGGACAGGCCCGAGACCCAGTACTTG.

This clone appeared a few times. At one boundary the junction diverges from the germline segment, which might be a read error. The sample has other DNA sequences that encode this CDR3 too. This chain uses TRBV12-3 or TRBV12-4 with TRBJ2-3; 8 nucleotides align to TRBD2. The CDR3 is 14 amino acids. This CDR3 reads CASSRGLARDTQYF. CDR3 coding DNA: TGTGCCAGCTCCCGTGGACTAGCTAGAGATACTCAGTATTTT.

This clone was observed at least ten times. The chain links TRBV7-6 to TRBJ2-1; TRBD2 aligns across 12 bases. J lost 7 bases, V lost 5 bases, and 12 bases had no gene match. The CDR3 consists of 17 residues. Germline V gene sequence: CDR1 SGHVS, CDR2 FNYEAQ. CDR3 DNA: TGTGCCAGCAGCGACCCCGTACTAGCGGGAGGCCGTAATGAGCAGTTCTTC. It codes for CASSDPVLAGGRNEQFF.

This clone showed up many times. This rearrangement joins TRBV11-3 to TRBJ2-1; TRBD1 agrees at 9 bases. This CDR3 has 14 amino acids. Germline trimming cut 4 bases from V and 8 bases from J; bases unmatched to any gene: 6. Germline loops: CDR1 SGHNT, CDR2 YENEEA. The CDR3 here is CASSYRTGADEQFF. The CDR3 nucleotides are TGTGCCAGCAGCTACCGGACAGGGGCGGATGAGCAGTTCTTC.

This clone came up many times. CDR3 protein: CASSLRGVSTNEKLFF. The CDR3 DNA follows: TGTGCCAGCAGTTTAAGGGGGGTTAGCACTAATGAAAAACTGTTTTTT. V usage is TRBV28 and J usage is TRBJ1-4, with TRBD1 as a possible D gene (6 bases). Germline V CDR1 and CDR2: MDHEN, SYDVKM. Trimming removed 2 bases from V and 2 bases from J, with 12 bases in between. The CDR3 has 16 residues. Full variable domain (rest looked up from reference TRBV28 and TRBJ1-4): DVKVTQSSRYLVKRTGEKVFLECVQDMDHENMFWYRQDPGLGLRLIYFSYDVKMKEKGDIPEGYSVSREKKERFSLILESASTNQTSMYLCASSLRGVSTNEKLFFGSGTQLSVL.

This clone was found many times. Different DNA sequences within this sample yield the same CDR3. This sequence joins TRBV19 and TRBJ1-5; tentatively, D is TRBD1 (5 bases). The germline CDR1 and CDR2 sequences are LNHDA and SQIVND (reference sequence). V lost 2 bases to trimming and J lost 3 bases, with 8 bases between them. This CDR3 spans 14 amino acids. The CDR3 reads CASSITGDNQPQHF. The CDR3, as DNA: TGTGCCAGTAGTATAACAGGAGACAATCAGCCCCAGCATTTT.

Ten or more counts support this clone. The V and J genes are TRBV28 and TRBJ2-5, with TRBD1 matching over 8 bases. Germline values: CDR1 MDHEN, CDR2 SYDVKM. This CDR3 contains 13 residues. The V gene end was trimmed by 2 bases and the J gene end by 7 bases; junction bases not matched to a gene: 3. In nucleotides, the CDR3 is TGTGCCAGCAGTTTAACAGGGGGAGCGACCCAGTACTTC. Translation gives CASSLTGGATQYF. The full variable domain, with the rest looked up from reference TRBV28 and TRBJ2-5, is DVKVTQSSRYLVKRTGEKVFLECVQDMDHENMFWYRQDPGLGLRLIYFSYDVKMKEKGDIPEGYSVSREKKERFSLILESASTNQTSMYLCASSLTGGATQYFGPGTRLLVL.

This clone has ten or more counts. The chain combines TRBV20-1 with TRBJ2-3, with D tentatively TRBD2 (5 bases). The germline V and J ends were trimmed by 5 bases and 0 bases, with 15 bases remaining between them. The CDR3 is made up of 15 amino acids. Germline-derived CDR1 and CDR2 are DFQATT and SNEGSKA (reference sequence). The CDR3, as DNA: TGCAGTGCTGGAATCTGGGGAGTCAGCACAGATACGCAGTATTTT. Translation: CSAGIWGVSTDTQYF.

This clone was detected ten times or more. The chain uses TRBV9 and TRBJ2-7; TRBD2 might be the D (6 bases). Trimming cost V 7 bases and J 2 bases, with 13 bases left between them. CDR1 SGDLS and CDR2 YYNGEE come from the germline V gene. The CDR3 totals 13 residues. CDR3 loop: CASGGTSPYEQYF. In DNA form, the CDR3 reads TGTGCCAGCGGCGGGACGTCCCCCTACGAGCAGTACTTC.

The CDR3 loop reads CASSLDRVQYF. DNA for the CDR3: TGTGCCAGCAGCTTAGACAGGGTGCAGTACTTC. This chain uses TRBV7-3 with TRBJ2-7, with TRBD1 identical over 7 bases. This CDR3 is built from 11 residues. With V trimmed by 2 bases and J by 9 bases, 1 base remained unmatched. Germline loops: CDR1 SGHTA, CDR2 FQGTGA.

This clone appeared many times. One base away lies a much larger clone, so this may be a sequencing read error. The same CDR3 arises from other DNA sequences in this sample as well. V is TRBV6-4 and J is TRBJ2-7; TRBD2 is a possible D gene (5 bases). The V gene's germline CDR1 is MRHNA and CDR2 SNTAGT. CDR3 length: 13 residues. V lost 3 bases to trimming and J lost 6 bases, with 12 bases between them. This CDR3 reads CASSEGESGEQYF. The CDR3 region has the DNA TGTGCCAGCAGTGAGGGAGAGTCGGGCGAGCAGTACTTC.

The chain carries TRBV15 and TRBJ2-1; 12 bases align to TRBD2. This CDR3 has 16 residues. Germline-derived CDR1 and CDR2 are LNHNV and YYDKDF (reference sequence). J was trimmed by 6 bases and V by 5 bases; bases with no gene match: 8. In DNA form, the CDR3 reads TGTGCCACCAGCGGCCCAAGACTAGCGGGAGCCAATGAGCAGTTCTTC. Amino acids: CATSGPRLAGANEQFF.

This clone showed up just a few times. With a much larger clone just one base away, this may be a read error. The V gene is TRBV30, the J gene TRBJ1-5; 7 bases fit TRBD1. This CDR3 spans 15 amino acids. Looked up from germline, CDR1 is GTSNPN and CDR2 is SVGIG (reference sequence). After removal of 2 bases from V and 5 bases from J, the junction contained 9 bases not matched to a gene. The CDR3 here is CAWSRDSLSYQPQHF. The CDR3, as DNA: TGTGCCTGGAGTCGGGACAGCCTAAGCTATCAGCCCCAGCATTTT.

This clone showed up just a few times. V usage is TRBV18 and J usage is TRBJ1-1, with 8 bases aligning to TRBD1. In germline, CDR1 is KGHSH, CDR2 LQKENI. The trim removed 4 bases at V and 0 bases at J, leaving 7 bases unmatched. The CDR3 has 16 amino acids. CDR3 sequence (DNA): TGTGCCAGCTCACTCGGACAGGGCGGATTGAACACTGAAGCTTTCTTT. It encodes CASSLGQGGLNTEAFF.

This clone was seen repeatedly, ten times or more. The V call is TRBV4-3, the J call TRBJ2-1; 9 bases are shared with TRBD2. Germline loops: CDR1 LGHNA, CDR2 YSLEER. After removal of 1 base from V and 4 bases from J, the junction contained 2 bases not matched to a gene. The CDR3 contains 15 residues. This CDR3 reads CASSQGLADYNEQFF. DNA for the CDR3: TGCGCCAGCAGCCAAGGACTAGCGGATTACAATGAGCAGTTCTTC.

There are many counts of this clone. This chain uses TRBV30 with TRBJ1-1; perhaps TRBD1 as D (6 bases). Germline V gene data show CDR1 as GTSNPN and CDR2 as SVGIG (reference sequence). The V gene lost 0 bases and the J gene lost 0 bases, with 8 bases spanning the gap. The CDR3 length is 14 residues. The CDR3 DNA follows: TGTGCCTGGAGTGTAGGACAGTTGAACACTGAAGCTTTCTTT. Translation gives CAWSVGQLNTEAFF.